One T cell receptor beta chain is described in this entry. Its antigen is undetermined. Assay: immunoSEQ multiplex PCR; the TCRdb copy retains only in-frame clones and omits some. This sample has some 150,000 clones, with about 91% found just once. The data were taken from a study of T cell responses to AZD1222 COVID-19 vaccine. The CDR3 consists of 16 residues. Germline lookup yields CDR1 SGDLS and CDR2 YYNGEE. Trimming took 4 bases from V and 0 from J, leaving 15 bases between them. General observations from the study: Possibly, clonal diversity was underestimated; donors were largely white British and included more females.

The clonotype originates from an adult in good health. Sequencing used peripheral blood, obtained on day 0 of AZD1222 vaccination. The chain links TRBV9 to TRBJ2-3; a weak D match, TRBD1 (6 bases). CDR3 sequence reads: CASSPRDTQSTDTQYF. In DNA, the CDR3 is TGTGCCAGCAGCCCTCGGGACACCCAAAGCACAGATACGCAGTATTTT.